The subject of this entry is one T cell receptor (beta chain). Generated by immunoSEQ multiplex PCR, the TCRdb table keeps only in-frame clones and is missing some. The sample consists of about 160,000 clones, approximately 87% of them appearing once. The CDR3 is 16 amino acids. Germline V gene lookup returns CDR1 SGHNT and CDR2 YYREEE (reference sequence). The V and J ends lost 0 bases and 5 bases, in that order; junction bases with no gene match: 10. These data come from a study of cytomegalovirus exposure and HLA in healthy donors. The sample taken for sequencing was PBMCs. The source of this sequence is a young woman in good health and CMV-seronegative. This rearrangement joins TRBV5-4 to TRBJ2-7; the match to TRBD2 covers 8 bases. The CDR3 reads CASSLGVVAGGDEQYF. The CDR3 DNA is TGTGCCAGCAGCTTGGGAGTAGTGGCGGGAGGCGACGAGCAGTACTTC.